This is a list of T cell receptor beta chains from one sample in a study of blood T cell repertoires in COVID-19. The protocol was immunoSEQ multiplex PCR, while the TCRdb copy is restricted to in-frame clones and leaves out a portion. The data contain some 65,000 clones, about 92% of them singletons. The specimen sequenced was peripheral blood. These receptors originate from a man in his forties or fifties with COVID-19, enrolled during active disease. The CDR3 runs from the conserved cysteine through the conserved F or W. D genes are given only for firm matches. Clone size, where shown, is once, few, many, or a class for clones that have expanded.

V: TRBV19; J: TRBJ2-7; D: TRBD1; size: once; DNA: TGTGCCAGCCAGGGGGCTTACGAGCAGTACTTC; CDR3: CASQGAYEQYF
V: TRBV21-1; J: TRBJ2-5; D: NA; size: once; DNA: TGTGCCAGCAGCAGACAATACCTTCAAGAGACCCAGTACTTC; CDR3: CASSRQYLQETQYF
V: TRBV5-1; J: TRBJ2-5; D: NA; size: once; DNA: TGCGCCAGCAGCTTGGCCCCAGGCCAAGAGACCCAGTACTTC; CDR3: CASSLAPGQETQYF
V: TRBV25-1; J: TRBJ2-7; D: TRBD2; size: NA; DNA: TGTGCCAGCAGTGAGGCCGGGCTAGCGGCCGAGCAGTACTTC; CDR3: CASSEAGLAAEQYF
V: TRBV6-5; J: TRBJ1-5; D: NA; size: NA; DNA: TGTGCCAGCCGGCGGGGCAATCAGCCCCAGCATTTT; CDR3: CASRRGNQPQHF
V: TRBV7-3; J: TRBJ2-5; D: TRBD2; size: NA; DNA: TGTGCCAGCAGCCCACTAGCGGGAGAAGAGACCCAGTACTTC; CDR3: CASSPLAGEETQYF
V: TRBV3-1/TRBV3-2; J: TRBJ1-1; D: NA; size: NA; DNA: TGTGCCAGCAGCCAATATCACATGAACACTGAAGCTTTCTTT; CDR3: CASSQYHMNTEAFF
V: TRBV27; J: TRBJ2-2; D: NA; size: NA; DNA: TGTGCCAGCAGTTTGGGGAGAACGAACACCGGGGAGCTGTTTTTT; CDR3: CASSLGRTNTGELFF
V: TRBV18; J: TRBJ1-1; D: TRBD1; size: NA; DNA: TGTGCCAGCTCACCACAGGGACAGAAGAACACTGAAGCTTTCTTT; CDR3: CASSPQGQKNTEAFF
V: TRBV7-9; J: TRBJ1-5; D: NA; size: NA; DNA: TGTGCCAGCAGCACCGAGCAGCAGGGAGGTCAGCCCCAGCATTTT; CDR3: CASSTEQQGGQPQHF
V: TRBV7-9; J: TRBJ2-5; D: NA; size: NA; DNA: TGTGCCAGCAGCTTAGGAGCCCCCGGGACGGGACATCAAGAGACCCAGTACTTC; CDR3: CASSLGAPGTGHQETQYF
V: TRBV30; J: TRBJ2-1; D: TRBD2; size: NA; DNA: TGTGCCTGGAGCTCGCGGGGGGGGCGCAATGAGCAGTTCTTC; CDR3: CAWSSRGGRNEQFF